This T cell receptor (beta chain) was observed in a study of T cell repertoires in cytomegalovirus infection. Study-wide context: Selection of CMV epitopes for the study included recently identified HLA-C-restricted and well-studied HLA-B-restricted ones. TCR beta signatures that were public indicated CMV infection and matching HLA type. The study, taken as a whole, reports: The response measured ex vivo was dominated by TCR beta clonotypes (HLA-C-restricted and CMV-specific).

Concerning this clonotype: The antigen is not known.

Germline V gene data show CDR1 as MNHEY and CDR2 as SVGEGT. J lost 2 bases, V lost 6 bases, and 5 bases had no gene match. CDR3 length: 15 amino acids. TCRdb re-analysed the reads in MiXCR, keeping a single row per CDR3 protein. The profile shows about half a million distinct CDR3 sequences, roughly a third of them singletons. The J gene is TRBJ1-5, the V gene TRBV6-2 or TRBV6-3, with TRBD1 matching over 9 bases. This sequence was found in a human donor in good health (CMV status not recorded). Some clones in this sample may be carry-over from other donors' samples. Sample: cultured PBMCs, taken from culture after CMV antigen stimulation. CDR3 nucleotides: TGTGCCAGCAGGCCACAGGGGGCTGGCAATCAGCCCCAGCATTTT. Translating it yields CASRPQGAGNQPQHF.